This entry lists 2 T cell receptor beta chains sequenced from one sample in a study of shared clonotypes between healthy human individuals. Generated by immunoSEQ multiplex PCR, the TCRdb table keeps only in-frame clones and is missing some. Of some 1 million clones in the sample, approximately 76% were seen once. The sample was memory CD4+ T cells sorted from blood. Subset defined: CD45RA-negative fraction. The receptor set was obtained from a young man in good health.

This clone turned up a few times. The V gene is TRBV5-8, the J gene TRBJ2-3; TRBD2 agrees at 15 bases. V trimming: 4 bases; J trimming: 0 bases; junction bases outside the gene matches: 6. This CDR3 has 18 residues. The germline gives CDR1 SGHTS, CDR2 YDEGEE. The CDR3 DNA reads TGTGCCAGCAGCCTCGGACTAGCGGGGGGGCCTAGCACAGATACGCAGTATTTT. Its protein product is CASSLGLAGGPSTDTQYF.

The chain uses TRBV25-1 and TRBJ1-2, with a weak D call TRBD1 (5 bases). V was shortened by 10 bases and J by 5 bases, with 11 bases between the two germline ends. In germline, CDR1 is MGHDK, CDR2 SYGVNS. The CDR3 extends over 11 amino acids. The CDR3 bases are TGTGCCACCGGGGGGGGATATGGCTACACCTTC. Amino acids: CATGGGYGYTF.